Listed below are T cell receptor beta chains from one sample, sequenced in a study of cytomegalovirus exposure and HLA in healthy donors. Some clones are missing from TCRdb's copy, which holds only in-frame ones; the method was immunoSEQ multiplex PCR. The sample has 90,000 to 120,000 clones; under 80% are singletons. The source material was PBMCs. The receptors derive from a woman aged 40 to 50 in good health and CMV-seropositive. Each CDR3 is given with its conserved first and last residue. Fields, in order: CDR3 DNA, CDR3 protein, clone size, V gene, D gene, J gene. D genes are given only for firm matches. Size tells how often a clone was seen (once, few, many) or the class of an expanded clone, and some rows leave it out.

CDR3 DNA: TGTGCCAGCAGCGTGACAGGCTCTGGAAACACCATATATTTT; CDR3 protein: CASSVTGSGNTIYF; clone size: -; V gene: TRBV7-3; D gene: -; J gene: TRBJ1-3
CDR3 DNA: TGTGCCAGCAGTTTATTTAGCGGGGCCTACAATGAGCAGTTCTTC; CDR3 protein: CASSLFSGAYNEQFF; clone size: -; V gene: TRBV27; D gene: TRBD2; J gene: TRBJ2-1
CDR3 DNA: TGCGCCAGCCTGGGCGGGGGACAGGAAGATACGCAGTATTTT; CDR3 protein: CASLGGGQEDTQYF; clone size: -; V gene: TRBV5-1; D gene: -; J gene: TRBJ2-3
CDR3 DNA: TGTGCCAGCAGCCAAGTCCTGGGGGCGAGGGCCAACGTCCTGACTTTC; CDR3 protein: CASSQVLGARANVLTF; clone size: -; V gene: TRBV14; D gene: -; J gene: TRBJ2-6
CDR3 DNA: TGTGCCAGCAGCTTAGGACGGGATCAGCCCCAGCATTTT; CDR3 protein: CASSLGRDQPQHF; clone size: -; V gene: TRBV7-8; D gene: -; J gene: TRBJ1-5
CDR3 DNA: TGTGCCAGTATTTACAGGGAGGGGGACACTGAAGCTTTCTTT; CDR3 protein: CASIYREGDTEAFF; clone size: -; V gene: TRBV19; D gene: -; J gene: TRBJ1-1
CDR3 DNA: TGTGCCAGCAGCCAAGCTCCATGGGCACATGGCACCGGGGAGCTGTTTTTT; CDR3 protein: CASSQAPWAHGTGELFF; clone size: once; V gene: TRBV14; D gene: -; J gene: TRBJ2-2
CDR3 DNA: TGTGCCAGCAGTGAAGGGGGGGGAAGGGACTATGGCTACACCTTC; CDR3 protein: CASSEGGGRDYGYTF; clone size: -; V gene: TRBV25-1; D gene: -; J gene: TRBJ1-2
CDR3 DNA: TGTGCCAGCAGTGACGGTGATGTGAACACCGGGGAGCTGTTTTTT; CDR3 protein: CASSDGDVNTGELFF; clone size: -; V gene: TRBV2; D gene: -; J gene: TRBJ2-2
CDR3 DNA: TGTGCCAGCAAGCCGGACAGGGGAAGAAGGTATGGCTACACCTTC; CDR3 protein: CASKPDRGRRYGYTF; clone size: -; V gene: TRBV11-1; D gene: TRBD1; J gene: TRBJ1-2
CDR3 DNA: TGTGCCAGCAGCAAAGGGGGACAGGGGACGCGTACTGAAGCTTTCTTT; CDR3 protein: CASSKGGQGTRTEAFF; clone size: -; V gene: TRBV5-4; D gene: TRBD1; J gene: TRBJ1-1
CDR3 DNA: TGTGCCAGCAGTAAGGAGTCTTATGGCTACACCTTC; CDR3 protein: CASSKESYGYTF; clone size: -; V gene: TRBV6-1; D gene: -; J gene: TRBJ1-2
CDR3 DNA: TGTGCCAGCAGGTCGGACAGTACCTACGAGCAGTACTTC; CDR3 protein: CASRSDSTYEQYF; clone size: few; V gene: TRBV11-2; D gene: -; J gene: TRBJ2-7
CDR3 DNA: TGTGCCAGCAGTTACTCACAGGGGAACTCACCCCTCCACTTT; CDR3 protein: CASSYSQGNSPLHF; clone size: once; V gene: TRBV6-6; D gene: TRBD1; J gene: TRBJ1-6
CDR3 DNA: TGCGCCAGCAGCCCTGAGGGGACTGGACCTTTGGAGGGCTACACCTTC; CDR3 protein: CASSPEGTGPLEGYTF; clone size: -; V gene: TRBV4-3; D gene: -; J gene: TRBJ1-2
CDR3 DNA: TGTGCCTGGAAACCGGAGGGTAGGAAGCAGTTCTTC; CDR3 protein: CAWKPEGRKQFF; clone size: -; V gene: TRBV30; D gene: -; J gene: TRBJ2-1
CDR3 DNA: TGTGCCAGCAGCACTGAGCCTAACTTTATGCCCCTCCACTTT; CDR3 protein: CASSTEPNFMPLHF; clone size: -; V gene: TRBV6-1; D gene: -; J gene: TRBJ1-6
CDR3 DNA: TGTGCCAGCAGCTCTTACAGGGCGGTGAGCACTGAAGCTTTCTTT; CDR3 protein: CASSSYRAVSTEAFF; clone size: -; V gene: TRBV13; D gene: -; J gene: TRBJ1-1
CDR3 DNA: TGTGCCAGCAGTTACTCGCTAACCACAGATACGCAGTATTTT; CDR3 protein: CASSYSLTTDTQYF; clone size: -; V gene: TRBV6-6; D gene: -; J gene: TRBJ2-3
CDR3 DNA: TGTGCCAGCAGCCCCCTACTAGCGGGGACCGAATACGAGCAGTACTTC; CDR3 protein: CASSPLLAGTEYEQYF; clone size: -; V gene: TRBV14; D gene: TRBD2; J gene: TRBJ2-7
CDR3 DNA: TGTGCCAGCAGCGTAGGATGGGCCCCAGGTGAAAAACTGTTTTTT; CDR3 protein: CASSVGWAPGEKLFF; clone size: few; V gene: TRBV9; D gene: -; J gene: TRBJ1-4
CDR3 DNA: TGTGCCAGCAGTGACCCCAGTCCGGGACAGCTCTACGAGCAGTACTTC; CDR3 protein: CASSDPSPGQLYEQYF; clone size: -; V gene: TRBV6-4; D gene: TRBD1; J gene: TRBJ2-7
CDR3 DNA: TGTGCCAGCAGCCGCCGGGACAGGGGTGTGAGTGGCTACACCTTC; CDR3 protein: CASSRRDRGVSGYTF; clone size: once; V gene: TRBV5-4; D gene: TRBD1; J gene: TRBJ1-2
CDR3 DNA: TGCGCCAGCGGGATAAGCGGGGGCTCCTACAATGAGCAGTTCTTC; CDR3 protein: CASGISGGSYNEQFF; clone size: -; V gene: TRBV5-1; D gene: TRBD2; J gene: TRBJ2-1
CDR3 DNA: TGTGCCAGCAGACACGACAGGAACACTGAAGCTTTCTTT; CDR3 protein: CASRHDRNTEAFF; clone size: -; V gene: TRBV5-6; D gene: -; J gene: TRBJ1-1
CDR3 DNA: TGCAGCGTTAAGGGACAGGGCGGAGATTCACCCCTCCACTTT; CDR3 protein: CSVKGQGGDSPLHF; clone size: -; V gene: TRBV29-1; D gene: TRBD1; J gene: TRBJ1-6
CDR3 DNA: TGTGCCATCGGGACAGATTATTACGAGCAGTACTTC; CDR3 protein: CAIGTDYYEQYF; clone size: -; V gene: TRBV2; D gene: TRBD1; J gene: TRBJ2-7
CDR3 DNA: TGTGCCAGCAGCGCGCAAACGGGACAAGAGACCCAGTACTTC; CDR3 protein: CASSAQTGQETQYF; clone size: -; V gene: TRBV9; D gene: -; J gene: TRBJ2-5
CDR3 DNA: TGTGCCAGCAGTAACCGGGAGAGTAGCTCACCCCTCCACTTT; CDR3 protein: CASSNRESSSPLHF; clone size: -; V gene: TRBV6-1; D gene: -; J gene: TRBJ1-6
CDR3 DNA: TGTGCCAGCAGAAAGACAGGGGGCACTGAAGCTTTCTTT; CDR3 protein: CASRKTGGTEAFF; clone size: -; V gene: TRBV7-2; D gene: TRBD1; J gene: TRBJ1-1
CDR3 DNA: TGTGCCAGCAGCTTAGACGGGACAGGGGGCAACACTGAAGCTTTCTTT; CDR3 protein: CASSLDGTGGNTEAFF; clone size: once; V gene: TRBV11-2; D gene: TRBD1; J gene: TRBJ1-1
CDR3 DNA: TGTGCCAGCAGCCCGAAGTACCCAAGGGAAAAAGGGAGTTATAATTCACCCCTCCACTTT; CDR3 protein: CASSPKYPREKGSYNSPLHF; clone size: -; V gene: TRBV13; D gene: -; J gene: TRBJ1-6
CDR3 DNA: TGTGCCAGCAGTTACACTAGGGACACTGAAGCTTTCTTT; CDR3 protein: CASSYTRDTEAFF; clone size: -; V gene: TRBV11-2; D gene: -; J gene: TRBJ1-1
CDR3 DNA: TGTGCCAGCAGCCAAGTTGGTGGGGGGGTGGACACTGAAGCTTTCTTT; CDR3 protein: CASSQVGGGVDTEAFF; clone size: -; V gene: TRBV4-2; D gene: -; J gene: TRBJ1-1